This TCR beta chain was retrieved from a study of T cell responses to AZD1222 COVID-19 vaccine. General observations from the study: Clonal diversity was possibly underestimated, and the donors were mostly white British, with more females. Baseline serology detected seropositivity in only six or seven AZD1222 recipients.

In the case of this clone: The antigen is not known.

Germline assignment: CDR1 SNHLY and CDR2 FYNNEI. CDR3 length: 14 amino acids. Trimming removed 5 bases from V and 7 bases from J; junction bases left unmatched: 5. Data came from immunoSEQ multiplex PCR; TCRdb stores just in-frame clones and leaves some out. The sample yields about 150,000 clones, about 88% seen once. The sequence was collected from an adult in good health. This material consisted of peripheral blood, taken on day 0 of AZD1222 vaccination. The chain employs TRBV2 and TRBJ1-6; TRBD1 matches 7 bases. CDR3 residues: CASSYRGLNSPLHF. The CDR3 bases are TGTGCCAGCAGTTACAGGGGCCTCAATTCACCCCTCCACTTT.